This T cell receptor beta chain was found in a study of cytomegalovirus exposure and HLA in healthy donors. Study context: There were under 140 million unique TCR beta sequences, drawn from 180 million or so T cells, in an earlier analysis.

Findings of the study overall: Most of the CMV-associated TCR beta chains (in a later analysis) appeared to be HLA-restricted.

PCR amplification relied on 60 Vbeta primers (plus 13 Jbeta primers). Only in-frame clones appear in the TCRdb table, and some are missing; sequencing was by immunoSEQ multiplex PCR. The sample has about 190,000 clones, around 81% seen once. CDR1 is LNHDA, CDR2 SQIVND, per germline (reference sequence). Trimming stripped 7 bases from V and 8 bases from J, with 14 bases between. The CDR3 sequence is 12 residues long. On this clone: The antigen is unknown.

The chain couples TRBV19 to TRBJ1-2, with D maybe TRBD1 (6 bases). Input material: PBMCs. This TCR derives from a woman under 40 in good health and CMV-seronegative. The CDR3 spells CASNDRPWGYTF. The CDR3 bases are TGTGCCAGTAACGACAGGCCTTGGGGCTACACCTTC.